These 25 T cell receptor beta chains came from one sample sequenced in a study of response to subunit inactivated influenza vaccine. TCRdb re-called the RT-PCR reads through MiXCR, storing one row per CDR3 protein. This table holds over 450,000 distinct CDR3 sequences, 13% found once. The sequences come from PBMCs from blood, collected 45 days after vaccination. Receptors were obtained from a man aged 45-60 years who received an inactivated influenza vaccine.

About this clonotype: One end of the junction fails to match germline, which may point to a read error. J is TRBJ1-4 and V is TRBV7-9; D perhaps matches TRBD1 (5 bases). Germline CDR1 is SEHNR and CDR2 is FQNEAQ (reference sequence). This CDR3 comprises 14 residues. The CDR3 region is CASSPRQTSEKPFF. In DNA form, the CDR3 reads TGTGCCAGCAGCCCCCGACAGACCAGCGAAAAACCGTTTTTT.

The CDR3 is CASSLPVAGELFF. The CDR3 nucleotides are TGTGCCAGCAGCTTACCTGTAGCCGGGGAGCTGTTTTTT. V usage is TRBV7-2 and J usage is TRBJ2-2, with D hard to call. CDR3 length equals 13 residues. The germline V and J ends were trimmed by 2 bases and 6 bases, with 7 bases remaining between them. Germline CDR1 reads SGHTA; CDR2 reads FQGNSA.

The chain uses TRBV27 and TRBJ1-6; D possibly corresponds to TRBD1 (6 bases). There are 15 residues in the CDR3. Trimming took off 2 bases at V and 10 bases at J, with 15 bases between the two ends. Germline CDR1 MNHEY, CDR2 SMNVEV (reference sequence). The CDR3: CASSLGGFLGSPLHF. CDR3 nucleotide sequence: TGTGCCAGCAGTTTAGGGGGCTTCCTTGGATCACCCCTCCACTTT.

A few counts support this clonotype. The genes are TRBV12-3 or TRBV12-4 and TRBJ2-3; 7 bases fit TRBD2. This CDR3 is built from 16 residues. The ends lost 3 bases at V and 4 bases at J; junction bases unmatched: 10. CDR3 sequence: CASSFGPSGTSDTQYF. The CDR3 nucleotides are TGTGCCAGCAGTTTTGGGCCCAGCGGGACTTCAGATACGCAGTATTTT.

This clonotype appeared a few times. The chain uses TRBV7-9 and TRBJ1-4; possibly TRBD1 for D (6 bases). CDR3 length: 15 amino acids. Trimming cost V 5 bases and J 5 bases, with 15 bases left between them. The germline V gene has CDR1 SEHNR and CDR2 FQNEAQ (reference sequence). CDR3 nucleotide sequence: TGTGCCAGCAGCCTTAGACAAACAGGGAATGAAAAACTGTTTTTT. Its translation: CASSLRQTGNEKLFF.

This chain connects TRBV11-2 to TRBJ1-4, with a tentative D call TRBD1 (6 bases). CDR1 is SGHAT and CDR2 is FQNNGV in the germline V gene. The CDR3 is made up of 15 amino acids. The V end was cut by 5 bases, the J end by 8 bases, with 18 bases between. Here the CDR3 DNA reads TGTGCCAGCAGCCCCTGGCCGACAGGACGCGAAAAACTGTTTTTT. Its protein is CASSPWPTGREKLFF.

V is TRBV28 and J is TRBJ2-2; TRBD2 matches 12 bases. V gave up 6 bases and J gave up 4 bases; unmatched junction bases: 15. Germline V gene sequence: CDR1 MDHEN, CDR2 SYDVKM. CDR3 length: 19 amino acids. The CDR3 bases are TGTGCCAGCAGCTACACGGGGCTAGCGGGAGGGCCGAGCACCGGGGAGCTGTTTTTT. Protein: CASSYTGLAGGPSTGELFF.

This clonotype has only one observation. This rearrangement joins TRBV28 to TRBJ2-3, with TRBD1 matching 10 bases. After removal of 3 bases from V and 6 bases from J, the junction contained 12 bases not matched to a gene. The V gene's germline CDR1 is MDHEN and CDR2 SYDVKM. This CDR3 contains 17 residues. CDR3 sequence (DNA): TGTGCCAGCAGTTTTGGGTTGGGACAGGGGATACGCGATACGCAGTATTTT. Its translation: CASSFGLGQGIRDTQYF.

In nucleotides, the CDR3 is TGCAGCGTCTCCGGGTTCGGGACAGGCTTATACGAGCAGTACTTC. The encoded protein is CSVSGFGTGLYEQYF. V gene TRBV29-1 combines with J gene TRBJ2-7; the match to TRBD1 covers 8 bases. Germline V gene sequence: CDR1 SQVTM, CDR2 ANQGSEA. After removal of 6 bases from V and 4 bases from J, the junction contained 14 bases not matched to a gene. CDR3 size: 15 residues.

The CDR3 region is CSVETGPSSYNEQFF. Written as DNA, the CDR3 is TGCAGCGTTGAAACAGGACCCAGCTCCTACAATGAGCAGTTCTTC. The chain couples TRBV29-1 to TRBJ2-1, with D possibly being TRBD1 (5 bases). Germline V CDR1 and CDR2: SQVTM, ANQGSEA. The CDR3 has 15 amino acids. The V end lost 2 bases, the J end lost 0 bases, and 11 bases lay between the germline ends.

This clonotype occurred a few times. The chain combines TRBV4-1 with TRBJ2-7, with D tentatively TRBD1 or TRBD2 (5 bases each). V lost 0 bases, J lost 2 bases, and 11 bases lay in between. Germline V CDR1 and CDR2: MGHRA, YSYEKL. The CDR3 contains 15 residues. The CDR3 DNA reads as TGCGCCAGCAGCCAAGATTGGGGGATCGCCTACGAGCAGTACTTC. Amino acids: CASSQDWGIAYEQYF.

The V gene is TRBV20-1, the J gene TRBJ1-5, with 7 positions matching TRBD1. V was pared by 1 base and J by 3 bases, with 6 bases of the junction left unmatched. Germline loops: CDR1 DFQATT, CDR2 SNEGSKA (reference sequence). CDR3 length: 15 residues. CDR3 protein: CSARGPGQTNQPQHF. DNA of the CDR3: TGCAGTGCTAGAGGACCGGGACAGACCAATCAGCCCCAGCATTTT.

This chain connects TRBV7-2 to TRBJ2-3; D tentatively fits TRBD1 or TRBD2 (5 bases each). Germline lookup yields CDR1 SGHTA and CDR2 FQGNSA. V dropped 7 bases and J dropped 5 bases, with 13 bases sitting between them. This CDR3 comprises 13 residues. The CDR3 sequence is CASTRGAKDTQYF. CDR3 nucleotides: TGTGCCAGCACCAGAGGGGCAAAAGATACGCAGTATTTT.

V is TRBV7-9 and J is TRBJ2-5; maybe TRBD2 (5 bases). From germline, CDR1 is SEHNR and CDR2 FQNEAQ (reference sequence). This CDR3 has 14 residues. Trimming took off 5 bases at V and 5 bases at J, with 15 bases between the two ends. CDR3 sequence (DNA): TGTGCCAGCAGCCTAACACGGTGGGAGGAGACCCAGTACTTC. This translates into CASSLTRWEETQYF.

The J gene is TRBJ2-1, the V gene TRBV5-1; tentative D call: TRBD2 (7 bases). Germline assignment: CDR1 SGHRS and CDR2 YFSETQ. V was pared by 0 bases and J by 3 bases, with 13 bases between. CDR3 length: 16 residues. CDR3 nucleotides: TGCGCCAGCAGCTTGGGAGGCGGGGGCCTCTACAATGAGCAGTTCTTC. Translation: CASSLGGGGLYNEQFF.

This clonotype was counted only a few times. CDR3 DNA sequence: TGTGCCAGCAGCGCGAGCGGGAGGGGGGGCACAGATACGCAGTATTTT. Protein product: CASSASGRGGTDTQYF. The chain carries TRBV9 and TRBJ2-3, with TRBD2 matching over 10 bases. Germline V gene data show CDR1 as SGDLS and CDR2 as YYNGEE. The CDR3 is 16 amino acids. V lost 3 bases and J lost 1; bases outside the gene matches: 5.

This clonotype was seen many times. The rearrangement joins TRBV10-3 to TRBJ2-3; D possibly corresponds to TRBD2 (5 bases). This CDR3 has 14 residues. From germline, CDR1 is ENHRY and CDR2 SYGVKD. V dropped 4 bases and J dropped 0 bases, with 8 bases sitting between them. The CDR3 region has the DNA TGTGCCATCAGTGTTGGAGGAAGCACAGATACGCAGTATTTT. Residues: CAISVGGSTDTQYF.

V usage is TRBV3-1 and J usage is TRBJ2-1; 8 bases match TRBD2. J gave up 4 bases and V 1 base, and 3 bases lay outside the gene matches. This CDR3 is built from 15 residues. The V gene's germline CDR1 is LGHDT and CDR2 YNNKEL (reference sequence). The CDR3 bases are TGTGCCAGCAGCCAAGTTAGCGGGACTTACAATGAGCAGTTCTTC. This sequence encodes CASSQVSGTYNEQFF.

This clonotype occurred a few times. The rearrangement joins TRBV2 to TRBJ2-1; D unresolved. Germline lookup yields CDR1 SNHLY and CDR2 FYNNEI. V was cut by 6 bases and J by 5 bases, with 11 bases left in between. The CDR3 extends over 13 amino acids. The CDR3 here is CASRRTADNEQFF. In DNA, the CDR3 is TGTGCCAGCAGGAGGACGGCAGACAATGAGCAGTTCTTC.

V usage is TRBV25-1 and J usage is TRBJ1-1, with a possible D match to TRBD1 (5 bases). Per the germline V gene, CDR1 is MGHDK and CDR2 is SYGVNS. Deletions cut 5 bases from V and 0 bases from J, with 10 bases between. The CDR3 extends over 14 amino acids. Here the CDR3 DNA reads TGTGCCAGCAGTTTTGCAGGGCTGAACACTGAAGCTTTCTTT. Translating gives CASSFAGLNTEAFF. Together with reference TRBV25-1 and TRBJ1-1, the CDR3 gives the full variable domain: EADIYQTPRYLVIGTGKKITLECSQTMGHDKMYWYQQDPGMELHLIHYSYGVNSTEKGDLSSESTVSRIRTEHFPLTLESARPSHTSQYLCASSFAGLNTEAFFGQGTRLTVV.

This clonotype was seen a few times. The chain recombines TRBV4-3 with TRBJ2-3; tentative D call: TRBD2 (6 bases). Between the trimmed V and J ends, which lost 0 bases and 5 bases, there was a span of 15 bases. CDR1 and CDR2 from the germline V gene are LGHNA and YSLEER. This CDR3 region has 16 residues. This chain's CDR3 is CASSQESLARIDTQYF. The CDR3 region has the DNA TGCGCCAGCAGCCAAGAGTCGCTAGCGAGGATAGATACGCAGTATTTT.

This clonotype has just a few counts. V gene TRBV4-1 combines with J gene TRBJ2-1; 8 bases fit TRBD2. V was clipped by 0 bases and J by 7 bases; unmatched bases: 11. Per germline, CDR1 MGHRA and CDR2 YSYEKL. There are 17 residues in the CDR3. In DNA form, the CDR3 reads TGCGCCAGCAGCCAAGATCAAACGGGGGGGCCCGGTAATGAGCAGTTCTTC. Amino acid sequence: CASSQDQTGGPGNEQFF.

The chain has TRBV6-5 and TRBJ1-1; tentative D call: TRBD1 (6 bases). V lost 2 bases, J lost 3 bases, and 7 bases lay in between. The CDR3 is 13 amino acids. Germline CDR1 and CDR2: MNHEY and SVGAGI. CDR3 sequence reads: CASSYEGDTEAFF. The DNA of the CDR3 is TGTGCCAGCAGTTACGAGGGGGACACTGAAGCTTTCTTT.

The chain links TRBV20-1 to TRBJ1-1; D gene unclear. The germline CDR1 and CDR2 sequences are DFQATT and SNEGSKA (reference sequence). The CDR3 contains 10 residues. Trimming pared 0 bases from V and 6 bases from J, leaving 2 bases between. CDR3 nucleotides: TGCAGTGCTAGAGACCCTGAAGCTTTCTTT. Translated, it gives CSARDPEAFF.

This clonotype was detected a few times. The chain couples TRBV4-1 to TRBJ2-4, with unresolved D. V was cut by 6 bases and J by 7 bases, with 16 bases left in between. This CDR3 is 14 amino acids long. The germline V gene has CDR1 MGHRA and CDR2 YSYEKL. The CDR3 here is CASSLTTGDNIQYF. The DNA for the CDR3 is TGCGCCAGCAGTCTCACCACCGGCGACAACATTCAGTACTTC.